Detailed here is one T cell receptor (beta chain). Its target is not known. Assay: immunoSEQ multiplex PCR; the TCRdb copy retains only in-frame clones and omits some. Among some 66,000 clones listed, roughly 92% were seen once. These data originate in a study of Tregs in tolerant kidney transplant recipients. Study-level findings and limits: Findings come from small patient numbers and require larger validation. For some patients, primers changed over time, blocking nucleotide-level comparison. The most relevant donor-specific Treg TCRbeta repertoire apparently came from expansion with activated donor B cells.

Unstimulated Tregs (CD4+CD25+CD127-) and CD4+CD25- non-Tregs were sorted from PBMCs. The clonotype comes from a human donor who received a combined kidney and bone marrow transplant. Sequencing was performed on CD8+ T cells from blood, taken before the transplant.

In nucleotides, the CDR3 is TGTGCCAGCAGTGAACGGTTACAGGGGGTTAACTATGGCTACACCTTC. This gives the protein CASSERLQGVNYGYTF. The chain joins TRBV2 to TRBJ1-2; 8 positions agree with TRBD1. The CDR3 loop spans 16 amino acids. CDR1 is SNHLY and CDR2 is FYNNEI in the germline V gene. V dropped 2 bases and J dropped 1; count of bases not matched to a gene: 6.